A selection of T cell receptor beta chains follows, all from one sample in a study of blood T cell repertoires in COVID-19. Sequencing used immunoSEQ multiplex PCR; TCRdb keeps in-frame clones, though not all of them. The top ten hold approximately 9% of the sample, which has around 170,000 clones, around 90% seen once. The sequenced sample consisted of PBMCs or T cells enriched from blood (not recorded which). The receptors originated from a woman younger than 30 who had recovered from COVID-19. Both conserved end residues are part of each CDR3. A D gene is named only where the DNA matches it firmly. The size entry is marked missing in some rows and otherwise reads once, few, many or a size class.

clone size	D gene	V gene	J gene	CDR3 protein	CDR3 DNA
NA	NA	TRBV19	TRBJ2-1	CASSIETVHNEQFF	TGTGCCAGTAGTATAGAGACAGTCCACAATGAGCAGTTCTTC
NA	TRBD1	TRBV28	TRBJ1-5	CATATGGGQPQHF	TGTGCCACCGCCACAGGGGGTGGACAGCCCCAGCATTTT
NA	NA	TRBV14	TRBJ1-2	CASSQDLGQEGYGYTF	TGTGCCAGCAGCCAAGATTTAGGGCAGGAGGGATATGGCTACACCTTC
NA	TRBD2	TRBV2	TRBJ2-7	CASSDRGGGHTYEQYF	TGTGCCAGCAGTGATCGGGGCGGGGGGCATACCTACGAGCAGTACTTC
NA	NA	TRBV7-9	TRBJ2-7	CASSPRVSYEQYF	TGTGCCAGCAGCCCGAGAGTATCCTACGAGCAGTACTTC
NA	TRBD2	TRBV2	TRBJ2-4	CASQLAGGSLNIQYF	TGTGCCAGTCAACTAGCGGGGGGTTCTTTGAACATTCAGTACTTC
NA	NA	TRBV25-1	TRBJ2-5	CASSWAGETQYF	TGTGCCAGCAGTTGGGCGGGAGAGACCCAGTACTTC
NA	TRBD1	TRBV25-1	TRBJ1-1	CASSAGGYTEAFF	TGTGCCAGCAGTGCAGGGGGGTACACTGAAGCTTTCTTT
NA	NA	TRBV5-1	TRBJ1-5	CASSLVYSNQPQHF	TGCGCCAGCAGCTTGGTCTATAGCAATCAGCCCCAGCATTTT
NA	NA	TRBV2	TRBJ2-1	CASSPVSSYNEQFF	TGTGCCAGCAGTCCCGTGAGCTCCTACAATGAGCAGTTCTTC
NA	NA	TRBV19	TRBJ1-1	CASIFSGGSNTEAFF	TGTGCCAGTATCTTTAGTGGCGGATCGAACACTGAAGCTTTCTTT
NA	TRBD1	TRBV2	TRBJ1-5	CASRATTGGGNQPQHF	TGTGCCAGCAGAGCTACGACAGGGGGCGGCAATCAGCCCCAGCATTTT
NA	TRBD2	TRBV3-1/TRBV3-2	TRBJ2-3	CASSQDGIAGGDRTDTQYF	TGTGCCAGCAGCCAAGATGGGATAGCGGGGGGCGATAGAACAGATACGCAGTATTTT
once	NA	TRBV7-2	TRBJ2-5	CASSLAEAKTQYF	TGTGCCAGCAGCTTGGCGGAGGCAAAGACCCAGTACTTC
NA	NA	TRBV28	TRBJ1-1	CASSFARANMNTEAFF	TGTGCCAGCAGTTTTGCCAGGGCCAACATGAACACTGAAGCTTTCTTT
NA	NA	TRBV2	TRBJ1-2	CASSDWAEINGYTF	TGTGCCAGCAGTGATTGGGCAGAAATTAATGGCTACACCTTC
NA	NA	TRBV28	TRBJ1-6	CASSSQTGFKPLHF	TGTGCCAGCAGTTCTCAGACGGGTTTTAAACCCCTCCACTTT
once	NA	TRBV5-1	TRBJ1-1	CASSFVSQGVMNTEAFF	TGCGCCAGCAGCTTCGTCTCACAGGGCGTAATGAACACTGAAGCTTTCTTT
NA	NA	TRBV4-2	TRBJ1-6	CASSQDRVESPLHF	TGTGCCAGCAGCCAAGACAGGGTTGAATCACCCCTCCACTTT
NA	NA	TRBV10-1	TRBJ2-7	CASSETTLSEQYF	TGCGCCAGCAGTGAGACTACCCTCTCCGAGCAGTACTTC